Listed below are T cell receptor beta chains from one sample, sequenced in a study of blood T cells in healthy people across ages. TCRdb recomputed calls from the 5' RACE reads with MiXCR, one row per CDR3 protein. The table records roughly 680,000 distinct CDR3 sequences, roughly 21% of them present only once. The material sequenced was blood. These receptors were taken from a man in his 70s in good health. Each CDR3 is given with its conserved first and last residue. Fields, in order: clone size, V gene, J gene, D gene, CDR3 protein, CDR3 DNA. A D gene is named only where the DNA matches it firmly. Only some rows state a clone size, as once, few, many or a class for expanded clones.

abundance: .; v_gene: TRBV14; j_gene: TRBJ2-3; d_gene: TRBD1; CDR3aa: CASRDIKGTDTRYF; CDR3nt: TGTGCCAGCAGGGACATAAAGGGGACAGATACGCGGTATTTT
abundance: few; v_gene: TRBV5-8; j_gene: TRBJ2-1; d_gene: .; CDR3aa: CASSLIRQFPNEQFF; CDR3nt: TGTGCCAGCAGCTTGATTAGGCAGTTCCCGAATGAGCAGTTCTTC
abundance: few; v_gene: TRBV18; j_gene: TRBJ2-3; d_gene: TRBD1; CDR3aa: CASSPDRDGTDTQYF; CDR3nt: TGTGCCAGCTCACCGGACAGGGACGGGACAGATACGCAGTATTTT
abundance: once; v_gene: TRBV9; j_gene: TRBJ2-1; d_gene: .; CDR3aa: CASSVEGRGPYNEQFF; CDR3nt: TGTGCCAGCAGCGTCGAAGGGCGGGGGCCTTACAATGAGCAGTTCTTC
abundance: .; v_gene: TRBV9; j_gene: TRBJ2-5; d_gene: .; CDR3aa: CASSVVVGPQETQYF; CDR3nt: TGTGCCAGCAGCGTAGTTGTGGGGCCCCAAGAGACCCAGTACTTC
abundance: once; v_gene: TRBV5-1; j_gene: TRBJ2-1; d_gene: .; CDR3aa: CASSSTGQITYLYNEQFF; CDR3nt: TGCGCCAGCAGCTCCACCGGACAGATAACCTACCTTTACAATGAGCAGTTCTTC
abundance: few; v_gene: TRBV20-1; j_gene: TRBJ2-3; d_gene: .; CDR3aa: CSADWGDTQYF; CDR3nt: TGCAGTGCAGACTGGGGGGATACGCAGTATTTT
abundance: .; v_gene: TRBV20-1; j_gene: TRBJ2-1; d_gene: .; CDR3aa: CSAPTKNNEQFF; CDR3nt: TGCAGTGCGCCGACTAAAAACAATGAGCAGTTCTTC
abundance: many; v_gene: TRBV28; j_gene: TRBJ2-4; d_gene: .; CDR3aa: CASSLRGNIQYF; CDR3nt: TGTGCCAGCAGTTTACGGGGAAACATTCAGTACTTC
abundance: once; v_gene: TRBV20-1; j_gene: TRBJ2-7; d_gene: TRBD1; CDR3aa: CSARAGRGRYEQYF; CDR3nt: TGCAGTGCTAGAGCGGGCAGGGGGCGTTACGAGCAGTACTTC
abundance: .; v_gene: TRBV5-1; j_gene: TRBJ1-2; d_gene: TRBD1; CDR3aa: CASSLDGTANGYTF; CDR3nt: TGCGCCAGCAGCTTGGATGGGACAGCCAATGGCTACACCTTC
abundance: .; v_gene: TRBV20-1; j_gene: TRBJ1-5; d_gene: .; CDR3aa: CSASAGQDHQPQHF; CDR3nt: TGCAGTGCTAGCGCGGGGCAGGACCATCAGCCCCAGCATTTT
abundance: few; v_gene: TRBV5-1; j_gene: TRBJ1-2; d_gene: TRBD1; CDR3aa: CASSLVLGGTYGYTF; CDR3nt: TGCGCCAGCAGCTTGGTTCTAGGGGGCACGTATGGCTACACCTTC
abundance: .; v_gene: TRBV29-1; j_gene: TRBJ2-3; d_gene: TRBD1; CDR3aa: CSVWDRARGTDTQYF; CDR3nt: TGCAGCGTTTGGGACAGGGCGAGGGGCACAGATACGCAGTATTTT
abundance: .; v_gene: TRBV20-1; j_gene: TRBJ2-5; d_gene: TRBD2; CDR3aa: CSAGSGRRQETQYF; CDR3nt: TGCAGTGCTGGTAGCGGGAGGAGACAAGAGACCCAGTACTTC
abundance: .; v_gene: TRBV5-4; j_gene: TRBJ2-7; d_gene: TRBD2; CDR3aa: CASSLGTSGRTGEQHF; CDR3nt: TGTGCCAGCAGCCTCGGGACTAGCGGGAGGACTGGCGAGCAGCACTTC
abundance: .; v_gene: TRBV12-3/TRBV12-4; j_gene: TRBJ2-1; d_gene: TRBD2; CDR3aa: CASSQGLAGLYNEQFF; CDR3nt: TGTGCCAGCAGCCAGGGACTAGCGGGGTTATACAATGAGCAGTTCTTC
abundance: .; v_gene: TRBV6-1; j_gene: TRBJ2-1; d_gene: TRBD2; CDR3aa: CASRVTSGYNEQFF; CDR3nt: TGTGCCAGCAGGGTGACTAGCGGCTACAATGAGCAGTTCTTC
abundance: .; v_gene: TRBV20-1; j_gene: TRBJ2-5; d_gene: TRBD1; CDR3aa: CSAVGQYQETQYF; CDR3nt: TGCAGTGCTGTGGGACAGTACCAAGAGACCCAGTACTTC
abundance: many; v_gene: TRBV6-2/TRBV6-3; j_gene: TRBJ2-5; d_gene: TRBD2; CDR3aa: CASSYLPGLAETQYF; CDR3nt: TGTGCCAGCAGTTATCTTCCGGGACTAGCGGAGACCCAGTACTTC
abundance: .; v_gene: TRBV7-9; j_gene: TRBJ2-5; d_gene: .; CDR3aa: CASSLVEGLETQYF; CDR3nt: TGTGCCAGCAGCTTAGTAGAGGGTCTGGAGACCCAGTACTTC
abundance: few; v_gene: TRBV6-1; j_gene: TRBJ2-1; d_gene: TRBD2; CDR3aa: CASRTPSGSPWGQFF; CDR3nt: TGTGCCAGTAGGACCCCAAGCGGGAGCCCGTGGGGGCAGTTCTTC
abundance: .; v_gene: TRBV4-1; j_gene: TRBJ2-7; d_gene: TRBD1; CDR3aa: CASSQDEDRADYEQYF; CDR3nt: TGCGCCAGCAGCCAAGATGAGGACAGGGCCGACTACGAGCAGTACTTC
abundance: few; v_gene: TRBV12-3/TRBV12-4; j_gene: TRBJ2-5; d_gene: .; CDR3aa: CASSYRQQETQYF; CDR3nt: TGTGCCAGCAGTTATAGACAGCAAGAGACCCAGTACTTC
abundance: .; v_gene: TRBV20-1; j_gene: TRBJ2-3; d_gene: TRBD2; CDR3aa: CSARASGRVTDTQYF; CDR3nt: TGCAGTGCTAGGGCTAGCGGGAGGGTCACAGATACGCAGTATTTT
abundance: .; v_gene: TRBV12-3/TRBV12-4; j_gene: TRBJ2-1; d_gene: .; CDR3aa: CASRQRGASSYNEQFF; CDR3nt: TGTGCCAGCAGACAAAGAGGGGCCAGCTCCTACAATGAACAGTTCTTC
abundance: few; v_gene: TRBV6-6; j_gene: TRBJ1-1; d_gene: .; CDR3aa: CASSGEQNTEAFF; CDR3nt: TGTGCCAGCAGCGGGGAACAGAACACTGAAGCTTTCTTT
abundance: many; v_gene: TRBV7-3; j_gene: TRBJ2-1; d_gene: .; CDR3aa: CASSLSSGAGNEQFF; CDR3nt: TGTGCCAGCAGCTTATCGTCGGGAGCTGGCAATGAGCAGTTCTTC
abundance: .; v_gene: TRBV7-9; j_gene: TRBJ2-7; d_gene: TRBD2; CDR3aa: CASSFSYGLAFHEQYF; CDR3nt: TGTGCCAGCAGCTTTTCGTATGGACTAGCGTTCCACGAGCAGTACTTC
abundance: .; v_gene: TRBV5-1; j_gene: TRBJ1-2; d_gene: .; CDR3aa: CASGVQGDYGYTF; CDR3nt: TGCGCCAGTGGGGTACAGGGCGACTATGGCTACACCTTC
abundance: .; v_gene: TRBV20-1; j_gene: TRBJ2-1; d_gene: .; CDR3aa: CSGLGDSCNEQFF; CDR3nt: TGCAGTGGGTTGGGGGACTCCTGCAATGAGCAGTTCTTC
abundance: .; v_gene: TRBV4-1; j_gene: TRBJ1-1; d_gene: .; CDR3aa: CASSQGKGGNTEAFF; CDR3nt: TGCGCCAGCAGCCAAGGGAAAGGCGGGAACACTGAAGCTTTCTTT
abundance: many; v_gene: TRBV28; j_gene: TRBJ2-6; d_gene: .; CDR3aa: CASSLIQGAGANVLTF; CDR3nt: TGTGCCAGCAGTTTAATTCAGGGCGCTGGGGCCAACGTCCTGACTTTC
abundance: .; v_gene: TRBV20-1; j_gene: TRBJ2-5; d_gene: .; CDR3aa: CSAIIPGLKQETQYF; CDR3nt: TGCAGTGCCATTATACCGGGCCTCAAGCAAGAGACCCAGTACTTC
abundance: .; v_gene: TRBV12-3/TRBV12-4; j_gene: TRBJ2-7; d_gene: .; CDR3aa: CASRILVGVGEQYF; CDR3nt: TGTGCCAGTCGGATACTAGTCGGAGTTGGCGAGCAGTACTTC
abundance: few; v_gene: TRBV29-1; j_gene: TRBJ1-1; d_gene: .; CDR3aa: CSVNRPNTEAFF; CDR3nt: TGCAGCGTAAACAGGCCGAACACTGAAGCTTTCTTT
abundance: .; v_gene: TRBV29-1; j_gene: TRBJ2-5; d_gene: TRBD1; CDR3aa: CSATPWGTGPGKTQYF; CDR3nt: TGCAGCGCCACACCTTGGGGGACAGGGCCCGGCAAGACCCAGTACTTC
abundance: .; v_gene: TRBV2; j_gene: TRBJ2-1; d_gene: .; CDR3aa: CASRQSYEQFF; CDR3nt: TGTGCCAGCAGACAGAGTTATGAGCAGTTCTTC
abundance: .; v_gene: TRBV29-1; j_gene: TRBJ2-3; d_gene: TRBD1; CDR3aa: CSVGQGLQTDTQYF; CDR3nt: TGCAGCGTCGGACAGGGGCTTCAAACAGATACGCAGTATTTT
abundance: many; v_gene: TRBV27; j_gene: TRBJ2-7; d_gene: TRBD1; CDR3aa: CASSFTGQPYEQYF; CDR3nt: TGTGCCAGCAGTTTTACGGGACAGCCCTACGAGCAGTACTTC